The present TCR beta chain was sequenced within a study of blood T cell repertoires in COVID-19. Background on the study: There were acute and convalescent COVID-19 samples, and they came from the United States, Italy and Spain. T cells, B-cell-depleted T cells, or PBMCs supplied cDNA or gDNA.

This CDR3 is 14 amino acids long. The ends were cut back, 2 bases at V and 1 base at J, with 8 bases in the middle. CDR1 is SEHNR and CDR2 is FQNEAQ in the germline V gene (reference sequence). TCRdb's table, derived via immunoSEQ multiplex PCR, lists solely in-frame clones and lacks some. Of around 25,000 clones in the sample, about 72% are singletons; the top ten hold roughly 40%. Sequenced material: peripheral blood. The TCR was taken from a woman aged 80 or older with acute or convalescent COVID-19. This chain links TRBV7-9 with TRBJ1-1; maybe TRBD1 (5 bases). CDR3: CASSLQQENTEAFF. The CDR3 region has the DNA TGTGCCAGCAGCTTACAACAGGAGAACACTGAAGCTTTCTTT.